The 23 T cell receptor beta chains given below trace back to one sample, sequenced in a study of T cells in localized non-small cell lung cancer. Measured with immunoSEQ multiplex PCR; TCRdb has only the in-frame clones, and not every one. There are some 36,000 clones in the sample; around 86% occur only once, and about 5% lies in the top ten. Sample: peripheral blood mononuclear cells, taken before any cancer treatment. These receptors came from a male donor aged 60 or over with stage II lung adenocarcinoma.

This chain joins TRBV7-3 and TRBJ2-3; D possibly corresponds to TRBD1 (6 bases). The CDR3 runs to 15 residues. CDR1 is SGHTA and CDR2 is FQGTGA in the germline V gene. Trimming removed 5 bases at V and 2 bases at J, with 14 bases between. The CDR3 nucleotides read TGTGCCAGCAGCCCCTTAGGGGGAATCACAGATACGCAGTATTTT. It translates to CASSPLGGITDTQYF.

The chain recombines TRBV18 with TRBJ1-5, with 7 bases identical to TRBD1. This CDR3 comprises 15 residues. CDR1 KGHSH and CDR2 LQKENI come from the germline V gene. The ends lost 5 bases at V and 3 bases at J; junction bases unmatched: 7. CDR3 in amino acids: CASSSDRASNQPQHF. For the CDR3, the DNA is TGTGCCAGCTCATCAGACAGGGCTTCCAATCAGCCCCAGCATTTT. The full variable domain, its missing parts supplied by reference TRBV18 and TRBJ1-5, is NAGVMQNPRHLVRRRGQEARLRCSPMKGHSHVYWYRQLPEEGLKFMVYLQKENIIDESGMPKERFSAEFPKEGPSILRIQQVVRGDSAAYFCASSSDRASNQPQHFGDGTRLSIL.

The chain uses TRBV5-4 and TRBJ1-3, with a weak D call TRBD1 (6 bases). The CDR3 sequence is 16 residues long. Trimming cost V 4 bases and J 2 bases, with 16 bases left between them. Germline CDR1 and CDR2: SGHNT and YYREEE (reference sequence). The CDR3 DNA reads as TGTGCCAGCAGCCGAGGACAGTCAATGCCTGGAAACACCATATATTTT. Translation: CASSRGQSMPGNTIYF.

This clone was seen a single time. V is TRBV5-1 and J is TRBJ2-5; 11 bases align to TRBD1. The CDR3 length is 16 residues. Trimming took 4 bases from V and 5 from J; bases not matched to a gene: 10. In germline, CDR1 is SGHRS, CDR2 YFSETQ. CDR3: CASSPRTGGEEETQYF. In nucleotides, the CDR3 is TGCGCCAGCAGCCCTAGGACAGGGGGCGAGGAGGAGACCCAGTACTTC.

The rearrangement joins TRBV27 to TRBJ2-1; 9 positions match TRBD2. This CDR3 has 15 amino acids. The J segment lost 10 bases and the V segment lost 6 bases, leaving 13 bases of the junction unmatched. The germline CDR1 and CDR2 sequences are MNHEY and SMNVEV (reference sequence). The CDR3 DNA reads TGTGCCAGCAGGATAGGGGCGGGAGGGTCTGAGGAGCAGTTCTTC. Protein: CASRIGAGGSEEQFF.

This chain joins TRBV6-5 and TRBJ2-7; TRBD1 is a possible D gene (6 bases). CDR1 and CDR2 (germline): MNHEY, SVGAGI. The germline V and J ends were trimmed by 10 bases and 2 bases, with 9 bases remaining between them. The CDR3 contains 11 residues. The DNA of the CDR3 is TGTGCCACCCGGACAGCCTACGAGCAGTACTTC. Protein product: CATRTAYEQYF.

Comment on this clone: The junction departs from the called germline gene at one end, perhaps through a read error. J is TRBJ1-2 and V is TRBV7-8; 9 bases are shared with TRBD1. Germline CDR1 reads SGHVS; CDR2 reads FQNEAQ. This CDR3 region has 14 residues. This chain's CDR3 is CASSPRPGTGYGFF. For the CDR3, the DNA is TGTGCCAGCAGCCCCCGTCCCGGGACAGGGTACGGCTTCTTC.

This chain uses TRBV7-9 with TRBJ1-1, with a weak D call TRBD1 (6 bases). V lost 1 base, J lost 0 bases, and 15 bases lay in between. This CDR3 comprises 17 residues. CDR1 SEHNR and CDR2 FQNEAQ come from the germline V gene (reference sequence). The CDR3 nucleotides are TGTGCCAGCAGCTTAGGCATACAGGGTAGGATGAACACTGAAGCTTTCTTT. Its translation is CASSLGIQGRMNTEAFF.

V usage is TRBV10-3 and J usage is TRBJ2-5, with D possibly matching TRBD1 (6 bases). The CDR3 covers 13 residues. The germline CDR1 and CDR2 sequences are ENHRY and SYGVKD. The V gene lost 11 bases and the J gene lost 3 bases, with 16 bases spanning the gap. CDR3 sequence reads: CASSRQGKETQYF. The DNA of the CDR3 is TGTGCCTCATCCCGGCAGGGGAAAGAGACCCAGTACTTC.

V is TRBV5-6 and J is TRBJ1-2, with D maybe TRBD1 (6 bases). CDR3 size: 12 residues. Germline V gives CDR1 SGHDT, CDR2 YYEEEE. The V and J ends lost 7 bases and 7 bases respectively, with 14 bases between them. CDR3 DNA sequence: TGTGCCAGCCGTAGGGGGGGAGGTGGCTACACCTTC. Amino acid sequence: CASRRGGGGYTF.

The V and J genes are TRBV27 and TRBJ2-3, with 7 bases matching TRBD2. Germline V gene lookup returns CDR1 MNHEY and CDR2 SMNVEV (reference sequence). J gave up 0 bases and V 6 bases, and 0 bases lay outside the gene matches. The CDR3 spans 13 residues. The CDR3 reads CASRRESTDTQYF. Here the CDR3 DNA reads TGTGCCAGCAGGCGGGAGAGCACAGATACGCAGTATTTT.

This sequence joins TRBV6-1 and TRBJ2-7; 8 nucleotides line up with TRBD2. CDR1 MNHNS and CDR2 SASEGT come from the germline V gene. CDR3 length equals 15 residues. V was clipped by 9 bases and J by 3 bases; unmatched bases: 13. The CDR3 is CASCQLAGSIYEQYF. In nucleotides, the CDR3 is TGTGCCAGTTGCCAGCTAGCGGGCTCGATCTACGAGCAGTACTTC.

CDR3 sequence: CASSPTSGNNEQFF. In DNA form, the CDR3 reads TGTGCCAGCAGCCCGACTAGCGGGAACAATGAGCAGTTCTTC. The rearrangement uses TRBV7-8 and TRBJ2-1; 11 nucleotides line up with TRBD2. CDR1 and CDR2 (germline): SGHVS, FQNEAQ. There are 14 residues in the CDR3. V shed 5 bases and J 5 bases; nucleotides not matched to a gene: 2.

This sequence joins TRBV2 and TRBJ1-2; D unclear. Trimming removed 5 bases from V and 8 bases from J, with 12 bases in between. Germline CDR1 is SNHLY and CDR2 is FYNNEI. The CDR3 length is 12 residues. CDR3 in amino acids: CASSPGLMGYTF. The CDR3 DNA reads TGTGCCAGCAGTCCCGGGTTAATGGGCTACACCTTC.

DNA of the CDR3: TGTGCCAGCAGCTTATGGGGGGGCATCGGCACAGATACGCAGTATTTT. This encodes CASSLWGGIGTDTQYF. The chain uses TRBV7-9 and TRBJ2-3, with D perhaps TRBD2 (7 bases). With 2 bases removed from V and 1 base from J, the gap between germline ends came to 13 bases. Germline assignment: CDR1 SEHNR and CDR2 FQNEAQ (reference sequence). The CDR3 sequence is 16 residues long.

This clone was detected only once. The chain is built from TRBV19 and TRBJ2-6; D gene ambiguous. Germline CDR1 and CDR2: LNHDA and SQIVND (reference sequence). Trimming took 3 bases from V and 2 from J, leaving 5 bases between them. CDR3 size: 14 residues. Here the CDR3 DNA reads TGTGCCAGTAGTATTGGGCCTGGGGCCAACGTCCTGACTTTC. Translated: CASSIGPGANVLTF.

The CDR3 region has the DNA TGTGCCAGCAGCGTGGGGGGGAGCTATGGCTACACCTTC. It yields the protein CASSVGGSYGYTF. The rearrangement links TRBV9 to TRBJ1-2, with TRBD1 as a possible D gene (5 bases). Per the germline V gene, CDR1 is SGDLS and CDR2 is YYNGEE. Trimming cost V 2 bases and J 4 bases, with 9 bases left between them. The CDR3 is 13 residues long.

This rearrangement joins TRBV7-2 to TRBJ1-2, with D maybe TRBD1 (5 bases). The CDR3 is made up of 15 amino acids. Trimming removed 1 base at V and 2 bases at J, with 11 bases between. Germline values: CDR1 SGHTA, CDR2 FQGNSA. The CDR3: CASSLVQGTNYGYTF. The CDR3 DNA reads TGTGCCAGCAGCTTAGTTCAGGGAACAAACTATGGCTACACCTTC.

The chain combines TRBV20-1 with TRBJ2-7, with a tentative D call TRBD2 (6 bases). The CDR3 is 11 residues long. The V and J ends lost 0 bases and 7 bases respectively, with 7 bases between them. Germline-derived CDR1 and CDR2 are DFQATT and SNEGSKA (reference sequence). In DNA form, the CDR3 reads TGCAGTGCTAGAGATGGGAGGGAGCAGTACTTC. This gives the protein CSARDGREQYF.

The table lists this clone with a count of one. The chain joins TRBV4-1 to TRBJ2-1; TRBD1 aligns across 7 bases. Germline CDR1 is MGHRA and CDR2 is YSYEKL. After removal of 4 bases from V and 7 bases from J, the junction contained 10 bases not matched to a gene. CDR3 length: 15 residues. This CDR3 is CASSLHTGVVNEQFF. For the CDR3, the DNA is TGCGCCAGCAGCCTACACACAGGGGTGGTAAATGAGCAGTTCTTC.

In its sample, this clone ranks as medium-sized. The chain recombines TRBV7-9 with TRBJ2-1; the D call may be TRBD1 or TRBD2 (5 bases each). The germline V gene has CDR1 SEHNR and CDR2 FQNEAQ (reference sequence). This CDR3 is 14 amino acids long. V lost 3 bases and J 13 bases, leaving 19 bases between the germline ends. DNA for the CDR3: TGTGCCAGCAGCTTTCCCGGTAGGGGAGTACGTCAGTTCTTC. This gives the protein CASSFPGRGVRQFF. Supplemented by reference TRBV7-9 and TRBJ2-1, the full variable domain reads DTGVSQNPRHKITKRGQNVTFRCDPISEHNRLYWYRQTLGQGPEFLTYFQNEAQLEKSRLLSDRFSAERPKGSFSTLEIQRTEQGDSAMYLCASSFPGRGVRQFFGPGTRLTVL.

CDR3 sequence: CASIPPGEEKLFF. The CDR3 region has the DNA TGTGCCAGCATCCCCCCAGGGGAAGAAAAACTGTTTTTT. V gene TRBV6-6 combines with J gene TRBJ1-4, with TRBD1 as a possible D gene (6 bases). Per the germline V gene, CDR1 is MNHNY and CDR2 is SVGAGI (reference sequence). V dropped 7 bases and J dropped 8 bases, with 14 bases sitting between them. CDR3 length: 13 amino acids.

The chain recombines TRBV7-2 with TRBJ1-1; TRBD1 is a possible D gene (5 bases). V shed 4 bases and J shed 5 bases, with 17 bases lying between them. Germline V gene data show CDR1 as SGHTA and CDR2 as FQGNSA. The CDR3 contains 15 residues. The CDR3 region has the DNA TGTGCCAGCAGCTATGCAGGGTCGACCGGGACTGAAGCTTTCTTT. As protein: CASSYAGSTGTEAFF. The complete variable domain, with remaining parts taken from reference TRBV7-2 and TRBJ1-1, reads GAGVSQSPSNKVTEKGKDVELRCDPISGHTALYWYRQSLGQGLEFLIYFQGNSAPDKSGLPSDRFSAERTGGSVSTLTIQRTQQEDSAVYLCASSYAGSTGTEAFFGQGTRLTVV.